The table lists the clone carrying this TCR beta chain with a few counts. What it recognizes is unknown. CDR1 is ENHRY and CDR2 is SYGVKD in the germline V gene. The CDR3 sequence is 13 residues long. Trimming took off 7 bases at V and 1 base at J, with 11 bases between the two ends. Sequencing used immunoSEQ version 4 in survey mode. Genomic DNA was diluted to around 10 ng/uL, up to roughly 1 ug per sample. Profiled with immunoSEQ multiplex PCR; TCRdb holds only in-frame clones, not every one. Of 30,000 to 35,000 clones in the sample, 80% to 90% were seen once. Cells were stimulated with overlapping HIV-1 Gag 15-mer peptides. Memory cells lacking CD40L and CD69 with high CD45RO were sorted. These HIV-1-infected adults initiated suppressive ART in chronic infection. Before stimulation, PBMCs underwent CD8+ T cell depletion. These data belong to a study of persistence of HIV-infected CD4 T cells. Study observations and caveats: TCRbeta richness was lower in CMV- and Gag-responding cells than in anti-CD3/anti-CD28-responding cells.

This TCR derives from an adult woman with HIV who was CMV-seropositive. Sequenced material: CD4+ T cells sorted from PBMCs after 18-hour stimulation, taken from a patient who received antiretroviral therapy. The V and J genes are TRBV10-3 and TRBJ2-7; TRBD1 might be the D (6 bases). The CDR3 bases are TGTGCCATCACCAGGGGTGCTTCCTACGAGCAGTACTTC. Protein sequence: CAITRGASYEQYF.